The 31 T cell receptor beta chains reported below all come from one sample, sequenced in a study of TIL therapy for anti-PD-1-resistant metastatic lung cancer. Time point indicated: pre-treatment sample, taken before nivolumab and TIL therapy. The immunoSEQ assay was v3. Assay used: immunoSEQ multiplex PCR; TCRdb lists only in-frame clones, some missing. The table lists around 20,000 clones, around 81% of them singletons, with 7% to 8% in the top ten. Sequencing used blood, obtained at baseline. Source of these receptors: a person aged 25 to 85 with non-small cell lung cancer.

This clone was picked up a small number of times. The chain combines TRBV19 with TRBJ2-3; no definite D call. CDR1 is LNHDA and CDR2 is SQIVND in the germline V gene (reference sequence). CDR3 length: 15 residues. The V end lost 3 bases, the J end lost 0 bases, and 10 bases lay between the germline ends. This CDR3 reads CASSMWTASTDTQYF. The CDR3 nucleotides read TGTGCCAGTAGTATGTGGACGGCTAGCACAGATACGCAGTATTTT. Together with reference TRBV19 and TRBJ2-3, the CDR3 gives the full variable domain: DGGITQSPKYLFRKEGQNVTLSCEQNLNHDAMYWYRQDPGQGLRLIYYSQIVNDFQKGDIAEGYSVSREKKESFPLTVTSAQKNPTAFYLCASSMWTASTDTQYFGPGTRLTVL.

The genes are TRBV19 and TRBJ2-3; D may be TRBD2 (6 bases). Germline V gene sequence: CDR1 LNHDA, CDR2 SQIVND (reference sequence). Trimming left V 3 bases short and J 0 bases short, with 13 bases between. CDR3 length: 16 amino acids. CDR3 in DNA: TGTGCCAGTAGTATTGGGTCGGGGGATAGCACAGATACGCAGTATTTT. Translating gives CASSIGSGDSTDTQYF.

This clone was recorded a few times. The gene calls are TRBV19 and TRBJ2-5; 7 bases align to TRBD1. Germline CDR1 and CDR2: LNHDA and SQIVND (reference sequence). CDR3 size: 13 residues. The V segment lost 8 bases and the J segment 4 bases; nucleotides outside the gene matches: 7. CDR3: CASSGQVTETQYF. Here the CDR3 DNA reads TGTGCCAGTTCAGGACAGGTCACAGAGACCCAGTACTTC.

The count of this clone is one. The V call is TRBV18, the J call TRBJ1-5; no reliable D call. The germline CDR1 and CDR2 sequences are KGHSH and LQKENI. Trimming took 3 bases from V and 7 from J, leaving 13 bases between them. The CDR3 is 14 residues long. The CDR3 sequence is CASSPNSGVQPQHF. In nucleotides, the CDR3 is TGTGCCAGCTCACCGAACAGTGGAGTACAGCCCCAGCATTTT. Full variable domain (outside the CDR3, taken from reference TRBV18 and TRBJ1-5): NAGVMQNPRHLVRRRGQEARLRCSPMKGHSHVYWYRQLPEEGLKFMVYLQKENIIDESGMPKERFSAEFPKEGPSILRIQQVVRGDSAAYFCASSPNSGVQPQHFGDGTRLSIL.

The V gene is TRBV2, the J gene TRBJ2-1; TRBD2 agrees at 11 bases. The CDR3 extends over 15 amino acids. Germline values: CDR1 SNHLY, CDR2 FYNNEI. Trimming took 5 bases from V and 8 from J; bases not matched to a gene: 8. The CDR3, as DNA: TGTGCCAGCAGTTTATCTAGCGGGAGGCAGCATGAGCAGTTCTTC. Protein product: CASSLSSGRQHEQFF.

The chain has TRBV28 and TRBJ1-2, with D possibly TRBD1 on 6 matching bases. The V end lost 6 bases, the J end lost 4 bases, and 18 bases lay between the germline ends. The CDR3 is 15 amino acids. CDR1 MDHEN and CDR2 SYDVKM come from the germline V gene. The DNA of the CDR3 is TGTGCCAGCAGCCGAAACAGGGATGGGGGCTATGGCTACACCTTC. Its protein product is CASSRNRDGGYGYTF.

J is TRBJ1-2 and V is TRBV6-1; TRBD1 matches at 8 bases. From germline, CDR1 is MNHNS and CDR2 SASEGT. The V and J ends lost 6 bases and 0 bases, in that order; junction bases with no gene match: 6. The CDR3 covers 15 residues. The CDR3 loop is CASRAQGGPNYGYTF. In DNA form, the CDR3 reads TGTGCCAGCAGGGCACAGGGGGGCCCTAACTATGGCTACACCTTC.

This clone was observed a handful of times. The rearrangement uses TRBV4-1 and TRBJ2-5; D remains unclear. The end of the DNA is better explained by TRBJ2-7, so the J call may be wrong. Germline V gives CDR1 MGHRA, CDR2 YSYEKL. The CDR3 is 14 amino acids. This CDR3 is CASSQGPGGYEQYF. The CDR3 nucleotides read TGCGCCAGCAGCCAAGGACCCGGCGGCTACGAGCAGTACTTC.

As DNA, the CDR3 is TGTGCCAGCTCACCTCTCGGGACAGGTACCAATCAGCCCCAGCATTTT. Translated, it gives CASSPLGTGTNQPQHF. The rearrangement uses TRBV18 and TRBJ1-5; 8 bases agree with TRBD1. The ends lost 3 bases at V and 3 bases at J; junction bases unmatched: 7. CDR1 and CDR2 (germline): KGHSH, LQKENI. CDR3 length: 16 amino acids.

J is TRBJ2-5 and V is TRBV2; 12 nucleotides align to TRBD2. The J call may be mistaken, given a closer DNA end match to TRBJ2-7. Germline V lookup: CDR1 SNHLY, CDR2 FYNNEI. CDR3 length: 15 residues. DNA for the CDR3: TGTGCCAGCAGTCTTCTAGCGGGGGGGCCTTACGAGCAGTACTTC. This encodes CASSLLAGGPYEQYF.

This chain connects TRBV30 to TRBJ1-2; TRBD1 agrees at 9 bases. The junction had 9 bases not matched to a gene; V was cut back by 7 bases and J by 0 bases. CDR1 and CDR2 (germline): GTSNPN, SVGIG (reference sequence). This CDR3 spans 15 amino acids. The CDR3 loop reads CALYRDRATNYGYTF. Here the CDR3 DNA reads TGTGCCTTGTACCGGGACAGGGCAACTAACTATGGCTACACCTTC.

This clone was observed a handful of times. In nucleotides, the CDR3 is TGTGCCAGCCGGGGCACCGGGGAGCTGTTTTTT. It translates to CASRGTGELFF. The chain couples TRBV2 to TRBJ2-2, with D maybe TRBD2 (5 bases). Germline values: CDR1 SNHLY, CDR2 FYNNEI. V was trimmed by 8 bases and J by 4 bases, leaving 5 bases between them. The CDR3 length is 11 residues. Filled out from reference TRBV2 and TRBJ2-2, the complete variable domain reads EPEVTQTPSHQVTQMGQEVILRCVPISNHLYFYWYRQILGQKVEFLVSFYNNEISEKSEIFDDQFSVERPDGSNFTLKIRSTKLEDSAMYFCASRGTGELFFGEGSRLTVL.

The V call is TRBV19, the J call TRBJ1-4; maybe TRBD1 (6 bases). Trimming left V 5 bases short and J 0 bases short, with 10 bases between. Germline V lookup: CDR1 LNHDA, CDR2 SQIVND (reference sequence). This CDR3 comprises 15 residues. The chain's CDR3 is CASSFGQTTNEKLFF. The CDR3 DNA sequence: TGTGCCAGTAGTTTCGGACAGACAACTAATGAAAAACTGTTTTTT.

V gene TRBV7-2 combines with J gene TRBJ2-1, with D unresolved. The CDR3 is 15 residues long. V was pared by 5 bases and J by 5 bases, with 16 bases between. Germline lookup yields CDR1 SGHTA and CDR2 FQGNSA. CDR3 bases: TGTGCCAGCAGCCGGATTTTGGACCTAAACAATGAGCAGTTCTTC. Its translation: CASSRILDLNNEQFF.

This clone appeared a few times. V and J are TRBV7-9 and TRBJ2-3, with a tentative D call TRBD1 (6 bases). V was shortened by 7 bases and J by 6 bases, with 20 bases between the two germline ends. The V gene's germline CDR1 is SEHNR and CDR2 FQNEAQ (reference sequence). The CDR3 is 15 amino acids. The chain's CDR3 is CASTPTGNSVDTQYF. The CDR3 nucleotides are TGTGCCAGCACCCCCACAGGGAATAGCGTGGATACGCAGTATTTT.

The V call is TRBV7-2, the J call TRBJ2-7, with TRBD2 identical over 8 bases. Germline CDR1 and CDR2: SGHTA and FQGNSA. The ends lost 4 bases at V and 0 bases at J; junction bases unmatched: 5. The CDR3 has 15 residues. CDR3 region: CASSSERGSSYEQYF. The CDR3 bases are TGTGCCAGCAGCTCCGAGCGGGGGAGCTCCTACGAGCAGTACTTC.

Only one count was recorded for this clone. The CDR3 sequence: CAISESPPTQYF. DNA of the CDR3: TGTGCCATCAGTGAGTCTCCGCCGACCCAGTACTTC. The rearrangement uses TRBV10-3 and TRBJ2-5; D is undetermined. V dropped 0 bases and J dropped 7 bases, with 6 bases sitting between them. In germline, CDR1 is ENHRY, CDR2 SYGVKD. The CDR3 has 12 residues.

J is TRBJ2-5 and V is TRBV7-2, with D possibly matching TRBD2 (6 bases). The ends were cut back, 4 bases at V and 5 bases at J, with 17 bases in the middle. The CDR3 loop spans 15 amino acids. Germline-derived CDR1 and CDR2 are SGHTA and FQGNSA. The CDR3 spells CASSYAGGGLETQYF. CDR3 DNA: TGTGCCAGCAGCTATGCTGGGGGAGGCCTGGAGACCCAGTACTTC. Filled out from reference TRBV7-2 and TRBJ2-5, the complete variable domain reads GAGVSQSPSNKVTEKGKDVELRCDPISGHTALYWYRQSLGQGLEFLIYFQGNSAPDKSGLPSDRFSAERTGGSVSTLTIQRTQQEDSAVYLCASSYAGGGLETQYFGPGTRLLVL.

The CDR3 region has the DNA TGTGCCAGCAGTGAGGGTAGCGGGGGTGAGCAGTTCTTC. Translating gives CASSEGSGGEQFF. This chain uses TRBV6-1 with TRBJ2-1, with TRBD2 matching 9 bases. Germline V gene lookup returns CDR1 MNHNS and CDR2 SASEGT. The length of the CDR3 is 13 residues. V was clipped by 3 bases and J by 9 bases; unmatched bases: 3.

The chain joins TRBV5-4 to TRBJ2-3; TRBD1 aligns across 7 bases. The CDR3 loop spans 16 amino acids. Germline lookup yields CDR1 SGHNT and CDR2 YYREEE (reference sequence). Trimming took 4 bases from V and 1 from J; bases not matched to a gene: 9. CDR3 nucleotides: TGTGCCAGCAGCGCCCGAGGGGGCTTCGGCACAGATACGCAGTATTTT. As protein: CASSARGGFGTDTQYF.

This clone was counted a single time. The V and J genes are TRBV7-9 and TRBJ2-7, with D perhaps matching TRBD1 or TRBD2 (5 bases each). CDR3 length: 13 amino acids. The V gene's germline CDR1 is SEHNR and CDR2 FQNEAQ (reference sequence). V lost 4 bases, J lost 3 bases, and 10 bases lay in between. The CDR3 DNA follows: TGTGCCAGCAGCTCCGGGGCAAGCTACGAGCAGTACTTC. Its translation: CASSSGASYEQYF.

This clone was picked up a small number of times. The chain combines TRBV9 with TRBJ1-6; D is unresolved. This CDR3 region has 14 residues. The V gene's germline CDR1 is SGDLS and CDR2 YYNGEE. The V end lost 0 bases, the J end lost 8 bases, and 9 bases lay between the germline ends. The CDR3 reads CASSVAATDSPLHF. In DNA, the CDR3 is TGTGCCAGCAGCGTAGCTGCCACAGATTCACCCCTCCACTTT.

This sequence joins TRBV11-3 and TRBJ2-1; 9 nucleotides agree with TRBD1. The germline gives CDR1 SGHNT, CDR2 YENEEA. The CDR3 length is 16 residues. V lost 4 bases to trimming and J lost 8 bases; unmatched junction nucleotides: 12. CDR3 loop: CASSSRQGGPEDEQFF. CDR3 DNA sequence: TGTGCCAGCAGCTCCCGACAGGGGGGGCCGGAGGATGAGCAGTTCTTC.

The chain employs TRBV27 and TRBJ2-3; D call uncertain. The V end lost 7 bases, the J end lost 1 base, and 6 bases lay between the germline ends. The CDR3 length is 12 residues. Germline assignment: CDR1 MNHEY and CDR2 SMNVEV (reference sequence). CDR3 in amino acids: CASTGGTDTQYF. As DNA, the CDR3 is TGTGCCAGCACCGGTGGCACAGATACGCAGTATTTT.

The rearrangement links TRBV4-3 to TRBJ2-2; D is undetermined. The V and J ends lost 5 bases and 1 base respectively, with 8 bases between them. The CDR3 sequence is 14 residues long. Germline V gene data show CDR1 as LGHNA and CDR2 as YSLEER. This CDR3 is CASSTTVNTGELFF. The CDR3 nucleotides are TGCGCCAGCAGCACAACGGTGAACACCGGGGAGCTGTTTTTT.

This clone was counted between two and nine times. The chain is built from TRBV5-1 and TRBJ2-1; D might be TRBD2 (5 bases). CDR3 size: 14 residues. Trimming left V 0 bases short and J 6 bases short, with 10 bases between. Germline assignment: CDR1 SGHRS and CDR2 YFSETQ. This CDR3 is CASSLGGPSNEQFF. The CDR3, as DNA: TGCGCCAGCAGCTTGGGAGGGCCCTCCAATGAGCAGTTCTTC.

The V and J genes are TRBV10-3 and TRBJ1-1; D unclear. This CDR3 spans 14 amino acids. The V end was cut by 7 bases, the J end by 1 base, with 13 bases between. The germline V gene has CDR1 ENHRY and CDR2 SYGVKD. The CDR3 DNA reads as TGTGCCATCACTCGCGACCGCTCGAACACTGAAGCTTTCTTT. Amino acid sequence: CAITRDRSNTEAFF.

The chain carries TRBV7-2 and TRBJ2-5; no reliable D call. The end of the DNA fits TRBJ2-7 better, so the J call may be wrong. CDR1 is SGHTA and CDR2 is FQGNSA in the germline V gene. The CDR3 is 14 amino acids. CDR3 nucleotide sequence: TGTGCCAGCAGCTTATACAGCCCATCCTACGAGCAGTACTTC. Protein sequence: CASSLYSPSYEQYF.

The chain recombines TRBV5-1 with TRBJ1-2, with 8 bases aligning to TRBD1. V trimming: 0 bases; J trimming: 5 bases; junction bases outside the gene matches: 3. The length of the CDR3 is 14 residues. Per the germline V gene, CDR1 is SGHRS and CDR2 is YFSETQ. DNA of the CDR3: TGCGCCAGCAGCTTGGGGACAGGGTTTTATGGCTACACCTTC. Amino acids: CASSLGTGFYGYTF.

This clone came up once. The CDR3 here is CASSGNRATEAFF. The CDR3 DNA reads as TGTGCCAGCAGTGGTAACAGGGCGACTGAAGCTTTCTTT. The rearrangement joins TRBV6-1 to TRBJ1-1; TRBD1 might be the D (6 bases). The CDR3 loop spans 13 amino acids. Trimming removed 4 bases from V and 5 bases from J, with 11 bases in between. CDR1 is MNHNS and CDR2 is SASEGT in the germline V gene.

A few counts support this clone. The V and J genes are TRBV30 and TRBJ1-2; 7 bases fit TRBD1. The CDR3 contains 14 residues. The germline CDR1 and CDR2 sequences are GTSNPN and SVGIG (reference sequence). The V gene end was trimmed by 0 bases and the J gene end by 4 bases; junction bases not matched to a gene: 5. This CDR3 is CAWSVGTAGYGYTF. The CDR3 region has the DNA TGTGCCTGGAGTGTAGGGACAGCGGGCTATGGCTACACCTTC.